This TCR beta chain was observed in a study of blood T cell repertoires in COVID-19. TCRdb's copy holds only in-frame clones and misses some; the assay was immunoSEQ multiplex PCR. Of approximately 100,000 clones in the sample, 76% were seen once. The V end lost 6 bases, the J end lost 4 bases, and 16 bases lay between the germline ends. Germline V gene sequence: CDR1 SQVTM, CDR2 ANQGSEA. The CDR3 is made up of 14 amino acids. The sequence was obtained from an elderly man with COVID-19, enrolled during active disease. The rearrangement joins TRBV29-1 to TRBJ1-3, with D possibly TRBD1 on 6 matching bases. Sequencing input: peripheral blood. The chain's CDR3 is CSVATPGEGNTIYF. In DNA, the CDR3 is TGCAGCGTCGCTACCCCAGGGGAGGGAAACACCATATATTTT.